The 13 T cell receptor beta chains below come from one sample, sequenced in a study of response to subunit inactivated influenza vaccine. Using its own MiXCR run on the RT-PCR reads, TCRdb lists one record per CDR3 protein. This table holds under 950,000 distinct CDR3 sequences, approximately 21% found once. The sequences come from PBMCs from blood, collected roughly 5 days after vaccination. All receptors derive from a man aged 50-59 years who received an inactivated influenza vaccine.

V is TRBV7-6 and J is TRBJ2-5; TRBD2 agrees at 9 bases. J lost 4 bases, V lost 5 bases, and 14 bases had no gene match. Germline CDR1 is SGHVS and CDR2 is FNYEAQ. This CDR3 is 17 amino acids long. CDR3 nucleotide sequence: TGTGCCAGCAGCCTAGAACCGTCGGGACTAGCAGTAGAGACCCAGTACTTC. This encodes CASSLEPSGLAVETQYF.

This clonotype was seen more than once but under ten times. V usage is TRBV7-2 and J usage is TRBJ2-1; D is uncertain. Germline CDR1 and CDR2: SGHTA and FQGNSA. Trimming removed 4 bases from V and 4 bases from J, with 11 bases in between. This CDR3 has 14 residues. The CDR3 spells CASSSRPGYNEQFF. CDR3 DNA sequence: TGTGCCAGCAGCTCAAGACCGGGTTACAATGAGCAGTTCTTC.

This clonotype was seen only a few times. The DNA for the CDR3 is TGTGCCATGTCAAGCGGGAGAGCCTACAATGAGCAGTTCTTC. Translated, it gives CAMSSGRAYNEQFF. The rearrangement joins TRBV10-3 to TRBJ2-1; TRBD2 matches 8 bases. After removal of 9 bases from V and 2 bases from J, the junction contained 6 bases not matched to a gene. This CDR3 is 14 amino acids long. Looked up from germline, CDR1 is ENHRY and CDR2 is SYGVKD.

The chain is built from TRBV6-2 or TRBV6-3 and TRBJ1-5; TRBD1 might be the D (6 bases). The CDR3 covers 16 residues. V was trimmed by 5 bases and J by 0 bases, leaving 14 bases between them. Germline CDR1 MNHEY, CDR2 SVGEGT. CDR3 in DNA: TGTGCCAGCAGTCGGCGGGACACCCTTAGCAATCAGCCCCAGCATTTT. It translates to CASSRRDTLSNQPQHF.

This clonotype has ten or more counts. The CDR3 coding sequence is TGTGCCAGCAGCTTTTGGACTTTGGGGAATGAGCAGTTCTTC. It translates to CASSFWTLGNEQFF. This chain connects TRBV5-6 to TRBJ2-1; TRBD2 might be the D (5 bases). The CDR3 extends over 14 amino acids. In germline, CDR1 is SGHDT, CDR2 YYEEEE. Trimming cost V 2 bases and J 7 bases, with 13 bases left between them.

The rearrangement links TRBV4-2 to TRBJ2-7; unclear D gene. The CDR3 runs to 16 residues. The germline V and J ends were trimmed by 0 bases and 4 bases, with 16 bases remaining between them. CDR1 is LGHNA, CDR2 YNFKEQ, per germline. CDR3 residues: CASSQDLGLSKYEQYF. The DNA of the CDR3 is TGTGCCAGCAGCCAAGATCTAGGGCTCAGCAAATACGAGCAGTACTTC.

The chain recombines TRBV20-1 with TRBJ1-1; D is unresolved. This CDR3 region has 14 residues. Germline CDR1 is DFQATT and CDR2 is SNEGSKA (reference sequence). The CDR3 region has the DNA TGCAGCGAAAAGGGAGGGTTCAAGAACACTGAAGCTTTCTTT. Encoded protein: CSEKGGFKNTEAFF.

This clonotype was counted between two and nine times. J is TRBJ2-7 and V is TRBV10-3; D is undetermined. The V end lost 8 bases, the J end lost 1 base, and 9 bases lay between the germline ends. Germline lookup yields CDR1 ENHRY and CDR2 SYGVKD. The length of the CDR3 is 12 residues. Here the CDR3 DNA reads TGTGCCATCTCGGCCAATTCCTACGAGCAGTACTTC. Its protein product is CAISANSYEQYF.

The sample holds many counts of this clonotype. The V and J genes are TRBV27 and TRBJ2-3; TRBD2 matches 14 bases. The CDR3 contains 15 residues. Germline CDR1 and CDR2: MNHEY and SMNVEV (reference sequence). Trimming cost V 6 bases and J 4 bases; bases outside gene matches: 3. The CDR3 spells CASSGLAGGSDTQYF. The CDR3 DNA follows: TGTGCCAGCAGCGGACTAGCGGGAGGTTCAGATACGCAGTATTTT.

V gene TRBV6-1 combines with J gene TRBJ2-3, with 9 bases matching TRBD1. This CDR3 has 14 residues. Trimming removed 11 bases from V and 3 bases from J; junction bases left unmatched: 9. Germline V gene lookup returns CDR1 MNHNS and CDR2 SASEGT. CDR3 DNA: TGTGCCGTCCCGGGACAGGGTAGGACAGATACGCAGTATTTT. Amino acid sequence: CAVPGQGRTDTQYF.

This clonotype was counted a few times. The chain carries TRBV7-9 and TRBJ1-2; D ambiguous. Germline CDR1 and CDR2: SEHNR and FQNEAQ (reference sequence). This CDR3 spans 13 amino acids. Trimming removed 5 bases from V and 4 bases from J, with 11 bases in between. The CDR3 here is CASSPDGFYGYTF. CDR3 nucleotide sequence: TGTGCCAGCAGCCCAGACGGATTCTATGGCTACACCTTC.

This clonotype turned up a few times. The V and J genes are TRBV20-1 and TRBJ2-3, with 11 bases fitting TRBD2. CDR3 size: 21 residues. Germline lookup yields CDR1 DFQATT and CDR2 SNEGSKA (reference sequence). The V gene end was trimmed by 5 bases and the J gene end by 3 bases; junction bases not matched to a gene: 25. The CDR3 DNA reads TGCAGTGCTGGGCGGCCTCCTAGCGGGAGGCCGGATCGGAGGCGGACAGATACGCAGTATTTT. Translated, it gives CSAGRPPSGRPDRRRTDTQYF.

This clonotype was recorded only once. The chain recombines TRBV20-1 with TRBJ1-5, with D possibly matching TRBD1 (6 bases). In germline, CDR1 is DFQATT, CDR2 SNEGSKA (reference sequence). This CDR3 is built from 14 residues. V was trimmed by 5 bases and J by 2 bases, leaving 13 bases between them. Here the CDR3 reads CSAETGLGNQPQHF. In DNA form, the CDR3 reads TGCAGTGCTGAAACAGGGTTGGGCAATCAGCCCCAGCATTTT.